This T cell receptor beta chain was profiled in a study of CD8+ T cells in alopecia areata. Study details: Among treated patients, severity was scored by affected scalp area percentage. General study results and limits: Scalp samples also contribute reads from the resident alphabeta T cells found in normal skin. Researchers say the link of baseline CD8+ expansion to response remains uncertain, with one nonresponder.

Reverse transcribed after extraction, RNA yielded cDNA as the sequencing template. The protocol was immunoSEQ multiplex PCR, while the TCRdb copy is restricted to in-frame clones and leaves out a portion. The repertoire holds approximately 100,000 clones, with 60% as singletons. This clone turned up a few times. As yet, its antigen is unknown. Between the trimmed V and J ends, which lost 5 bases and 10 bases, there was a span of 10 bases. The CDR3 contains 12 residues. Germline CDR1 reads SGDLS; CDR2 reads YYNGEE. Treatment denoted: oral pan-JAK inhibitor, 5-10 mg twice daily. This sequence joins TRBV9 and TRBJ1-6, with no clear D. The origin of this receptor is a human donor with alopecia areata. This material consisted of CD8+ T cells sorted from blood, taken at approximately week 60, from a patient treated with tofacitinib. CDR3 DNA sequence: TGTGCCAGCAGTGTCAGCGGGTCACCCCTCCACTTT. Amino acid sequence: CASSVSGSPLHF.